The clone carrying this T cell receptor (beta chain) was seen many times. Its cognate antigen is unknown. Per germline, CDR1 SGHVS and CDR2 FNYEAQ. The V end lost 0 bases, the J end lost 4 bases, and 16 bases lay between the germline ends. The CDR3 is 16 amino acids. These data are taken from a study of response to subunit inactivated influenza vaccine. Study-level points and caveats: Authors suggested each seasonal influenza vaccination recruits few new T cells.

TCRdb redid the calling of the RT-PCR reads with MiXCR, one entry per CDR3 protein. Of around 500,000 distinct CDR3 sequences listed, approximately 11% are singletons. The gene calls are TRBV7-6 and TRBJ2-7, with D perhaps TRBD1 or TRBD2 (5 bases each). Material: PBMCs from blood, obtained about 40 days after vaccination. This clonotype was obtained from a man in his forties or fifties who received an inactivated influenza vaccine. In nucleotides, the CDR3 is TGTGCCAGCAGCTTAGCTTGGGGCAGGGACGAATACGAGCAGTACTTC. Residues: CASSLAWGRDEYEQYF.